A single sample gave rise to the 20 T cell receptor beta chains below, sequenced in a study of blood T cell repertoires in COVID-19 (dated by TCRdb to 2018 to 2021). Library method: the immunoSEQ multiplex PCR assay. Here the immuneACCESS table is served through TCRdb, limited to in-frame sequences with V and J called. Missing clones are a known gap in these copies; in checked studies unresolved V genes cover under half, and the rest lacks a known reason. This sample gives 300,000 to 350,000 clones in total; more than 90% of them show up just once. The ten largest clones take up about 4% of the sample. The sequenced sample was PBMCs or T cells enriched from blood (not recorded which). All receptors derive from a woman aged 25 to 45 who had been exposed to COVID-19.

The chain combines TRBV5-4 with TRBJ2-7, with 7 bases fitting TRBD1. Germline CDR1 and CDR2: SGHNT and YYREEE (reference sequence). The CDR3 extends over 14 amino acids. The V gene end was trimmed by 3 bases and the J gene end by 5 bases; junction bases not matched to a gene: 8. The DNA for the CDR3 is TGTGCCAGCAGCTCATCGGGACAGTACAACGAGCAGTACTTC. Amino acids: CASSSSGQYNEQYF. The full variable domain, rest sourced from reference TRBV5-4 and TRBJ2-7, is ETGVTQSPTHLIKTRGQQVTLRCSSQSGHNTVSWYQQALGQGPQFIFQYYREEENGRGNFPPRFSGLQFPNYSSELNVNALELDDSALYLCASSSSGQYNEQYFGPGTRLTVT.

The chain uses TRBV5-4 and TRBJ1-4; 12 bases line up with TRBD1. The CDR3 consists of 16 residues. The trim removed 3 bases at V and 2 bases at J, leaving 2 bases unmatched. CDR1 SGHNT and CDR2 YYREEE come from the germline V gene (reference sequence). The CDR3 protein is CASSWGTGGTNEKLFF. The CDR3 DNA sequence: TGTGCCAGCAGCTGGGGGACAGGGGGCACTAATGAAAAACTGTTTTTT.

This chain links TRBV7-3 with TRBJ2-1, with 9 bases that match TRBD2. Germline loops: CDR1 SGHTA, CDR2 FQGTGA. The V segment lost 3 bases and the J segment 0 bases; nucleotides outside the gene matches: 6. The CDR3 length is 17 residues. CDR3 sequence reads: CASSLNSGRISYNEQFF. CDR3 in DNA: TGTGCCAGCAGCTTGAATAGCGGGAGAATCTCCTACAATGAGCAGTTCTTC.

The V gene is TRBV24-1, the J gene TRBJ2-1; possible D gene TRBD2, 5 bases. CDR1 is KGHDR and CDR2 is SFDVKD in the germline V gene. Between the trimmed V and J ends, which lost 4 bases and 4 bases, there was a span of 7 bases. The CDR3 has 13 residues. The CDR3 protein is CATSDRRYNEQFF. DNA of the CDR3: TGTGCCACCAGTGACAGGAGGTACAATGAGCAGTTCTTC.

The chain uses TRBV4-1 and TRBJ1-5; TRBD1 matches at 11 bases. Germline V lookup: CDR1 MGHRA, CDR2 YSYEKL. CDR3 length: 16 amino acids. V lost 1 base to trimming and J lost 7 bases; unmatched junction nucleotides: 6. The CDR3 loop is CASSQGPGQGGQPQHF. CDR3 coding DNA: TGCGCCAGCAGCCAAGGGCCGGGACAGGGGGGACAGCCCCAGCATTTT.

This chain uses TRBV28 with TRBJ1-5, with 10 bases that match TRBD1. J was trimmed by 4 bases and V by 5 bases; bases with no gene match: 5. Germline values: CDR1 MDHEN, CDR2 SYDVKM. The CDR3 consists of 15 residues. The CDR3 DNA follows: TGTGCCAGCAGTACGGGACAGGGGAAGAATCAGCCCCAGCATTTT. This codes for CASSTGQGKNQPQHF.

This clone is a singleton in its sample. The CDR3 sequence: CASSQETFTQYF. CDR3 bases: TGTGCCAGCAGCCAAGAGACTTTTACCCAGTACTTC. The genes are TRBV3-1 (or the pseudogene TRBV3-2) and TRBJ2-5; D gene ambiguous. The CDR3 is made up of 12 amino acids. V lost 0 bases and J 8 bases, leaving 7 bases between the germline ends. Germline CDR1 and CDR2: LGHDT and YNNKEL (reference sequence).

V is TRBV5-4 and J is TRBJ1-2; unclear D gene. Germline CDR1 SGHNT, CDR2 YYREEE (reference sequence). The CDR3 consists of 12 residues. The germline V and J ends were trimmed by 0 bases and 2 bases, with 2 bases remaining between them. CDR3 sequence: CASSLVNYGYTF. DNA of the CDR3: TGTGCCAGCAGCTTGGTAAACTATGGCTACACCTTC. The whole variable domain, remainder taken from reference TRBV5-4 and TRBJ1-2, is ETGVTQSPTHLIKTRGQQVTLRCSSQSGHNTVSWYQQALGQGPQFIFQYYREEENGRGNFPPRFSGLQFPNYSSELNVNALELDDSALYLCASSLVNYGYTFGSGTRLTVV.

The genes are TRBV19 and TRBJ2-5; the match to TRBD1 covers 9 bases. Germline values: CDR1 LNHDA, CDR2 SQIVND (reference sequence). V lost 6 bases to trimming and J lost 4 bases; unmatched junction nucleotides: 6. The CDR3 contains 14 residues. The CDR3 nucleotides are TGTGCCAGTAGCGATACAGGGGGCGCAGAGACCCAGTACTTC. Residues: CASSDTGGAETQYF.

The gene calls are TRBV4-1 and TRBJ2-5; TRBD1 matches 7 bases. The germline V gene encodes CDR1 MGHRA and CDR2 YSYEKL. V shed 1 base, J shed 5 bases, and the junction held 4 bases outside the gene matches. This CDR3 is 14 amino acids long. In DNA form, the CDR3 reads TGCGCCAGCAGCCAAGGTAGCAGGGGGGAGACCCAGTACTTC. Protein product: CASSQGSRGETQYF.

The chain recombines TRBV7-8 with TRBJ1-1, with D maybe TRBD1 (6 bases). There are 19 residues in the CDR3. The V gene lost 0 bases and the J gene lost 0 bases, with 20 bases spanning the gap. Per germline, CDR1 SGHVS and CDR2 FQNEAQ. The CDR3 DNA reads TGTGCCAGCAGCTTAGCTTCCAGGGGATTGATCGAAATGAACACTGAAGCTTTCTTT. Protein: CASSLASRGLIEMNTEAFF. Full variable domain (outside the CDR3, taken from reference TRBV7-8 and TRBJ1-1): GAGVSQSPRYKVAKRGQDVALRCDPISGHVSLFWYQQALGQGPEFLTYFQNEAQLDKSGLPSDRFFAERPEGSVSTLKIQRTQQEDSAVYLCASSLASRGLIEMNTEAFFGQGTRLTVV.

V usage is TRBV11-2 and J usage is TRBJ2-5; D may be TRBD2 (6 bases). Trimming left V 5 bases short and J 3 bases short, with 19 bases between. The CDR3 spans 16 residues. The germline V gene has CDR1 SGHAT and CDR2 FQNNGV. Here the CDR3 reads CASSPVGTSWEETQYF. The CDR3 region has the DNA TGTGCCAGCAGCCCTGTTGGTACTAGCTGGGAAGAGACCCAGTACTTC.

The chain employs TRBV4-1 and TRBJ1-4, with TRBD1 matching 8 bases. The CDR3 extends over 15 amino acids. The junction had 7 bases not matched to a gene; V was cut back by 3 bases and J by 7 bases. Germline V lookup: CDR1 MGHRA, CDR2 YSYEKL. The CDR3 DNA is TGCGCCAGCAGCCACCCCGGGACAGGAGGTGAAAAACTGTTTTTT. Translating gives CASSHPGTGGEKLFF.

A note on this clone: At the DNA level, this CDR3 is encoded by other sequences in the same sample as well. The chain uses TRBV6-1 and TRBJ1-2; 9 bases agree with TRBD1. Germline CDR1 reads MNHNS; CDR2 reads SASEGT. This CDR3 comprises 13 residues. The V segment lost 3 bases and the J segment 4 bases; nucleotides outside the gene matches: 0. The CDR3: CASSETGGYGYTF. In DNA, the CDR3 is TGTGCCAGCAGTGAGACAGGGGGCTATGGCTACACCTTC.

The CDR3 here is CSVESRLAGAFF. For the CDR3, the DNA is TGCAGCGTTGAAAGTCGGTTGGCGGGCGCTTTCTTT. The V call is TRBV29-1, the J call TRBJ1-1; D uncertain. Germline V gene sequence: CDR1 SQVTM, CDR2 ANQGSEA. Trimming took off 2 bases at V and 11 bases at J, with 15 bases between the two ends. CDR3 length: 12 amino acids.

The chain has TRBV19 and TRBJ1-5; D remains ambiguous. The V gene's germline CDR1 is LNHDA and CDR2 SQIVND (reference sequence). V was trimmed by 7 bases and J by 0 bases, leaving 13 bases between them. This CDR3 comprises 15 residues. CDR3 amino acids: CASTKEGSSNQPQHF. The CDR3 DNA follows: TGTGCCAGTACTAAAGAGGGCAGTAGCAATCAGCCCCAGCATTTT.

The CDR3 loop reads CASSGTTGMSSGNTIYF. The CDR3 DNA reads as TGTGCCAGCAGCGGGACAACAGGGATGAGCTCTGGAAACACCATATATTTT. The genes are TRBV5-4 and TRBJ1-3; possible D gene TRBD1, 6 bases. Trimming cost V 4 bases and J 0 bases, with 17 bases left between them. CDR1 SGHNT and CDR2 YYREEE come from the germline V gene (reference sequence). The CDR3 is made up of 17 amino acids.

The chain carries TRBV6-5 and TRBJ1-1; 8 nucleotides align to TRBD1. V dropped 9 bases and J dropped 3; count of bases not matched to a gene: 6. Germline CDR1 and CDR2: MNHEY and SVGAGI. This CDR3 is built from 13 residues. The CDR3 sequence is CASTGGFDTEAFF. For the CDR3, the DNA is TGTGCCAGTACAGGGGGATTTGACACTGAAGCTTTCTTT.

This clone was seen just once. CDR3: CSVEGGNADTQYF. For the CDR3, the DNA is TGCAGCGTTGAAGGCGGGAACGCAGATACGCAGTATTTT. J is TRBJ2-3 and V is TRBV29-1; D perhaps matches TRBD2 (6 bases). Trimming took off 1 base at V and 4 bases at J, with 9 bases between the two ends. Germline lookup yields CDR1 SQVTM and CDR2 ANQGSEA. The CDR3 contains 13 residues.

This chain joins TRBV6-5 and TRBJ2-3; TRBD2 matches at 8 bases. CDR3 length: 16 residues. V trimming: 0 bases; J trimming: 5 bases; junction bases outside the gene matches: 7. Germline V gene lookup returns CDR1 MNHEY and CDR2 SVGAGI. CDR3 residues: CASSYSTSGGGDTQYF. CDR3 nucleotide sequence: TGTGCCAGCAGTTACTCGACCAGCGGGGGAGGAGATACGCAGTATTTT.